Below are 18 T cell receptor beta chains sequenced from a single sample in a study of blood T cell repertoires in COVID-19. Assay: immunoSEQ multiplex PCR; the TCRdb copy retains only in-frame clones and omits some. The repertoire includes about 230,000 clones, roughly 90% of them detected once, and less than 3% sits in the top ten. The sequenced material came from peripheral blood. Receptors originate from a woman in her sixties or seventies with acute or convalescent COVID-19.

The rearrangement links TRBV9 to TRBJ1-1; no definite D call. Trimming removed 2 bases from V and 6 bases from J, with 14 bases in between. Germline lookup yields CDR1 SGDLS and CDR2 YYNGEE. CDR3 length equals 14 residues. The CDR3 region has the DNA TGTGCCAGCAGCGTTTCCCCGGGAGGCTCTGAAGCTTTCTTT. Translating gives CASSVSPGGSEAFF. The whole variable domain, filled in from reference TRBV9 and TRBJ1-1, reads DSGVTQTPKHLITATGQRVTLRCSPRSGDLSVYWYQQSLDQGLQFLIQYYNGEERAKGNILERFSAQQFPDLHSELNLSSLELGDSALYFCASSVSPGGSEAFFGQGTRLTVV.

In DNA form, the CDR3 reads TGTGCCAGCAGCTTTGCCCTAACCTATAATTCACCCCTCCACTTT. Amino acid sequence: CASSFALTYNSPLHF. This chain links TRBV11-2 with TRBJ1-6; D is unresolved. The CDR3 contains 15 residues. CDR1 is SGHAT and CDR2 is FQNNGV in the germline V gene. Trimming left V 3 bases short and J 2 bases short, with 8 bases between.

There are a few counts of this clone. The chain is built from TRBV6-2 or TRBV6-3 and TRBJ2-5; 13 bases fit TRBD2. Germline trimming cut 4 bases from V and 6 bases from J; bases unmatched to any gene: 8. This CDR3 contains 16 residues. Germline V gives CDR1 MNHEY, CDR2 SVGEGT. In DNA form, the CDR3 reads TGTGCCAGCAGTTGGACTAGCGGGAGTGCGATCAAGACCCAGTACTTC. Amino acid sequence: CASSWTSGSAIKTQYF.

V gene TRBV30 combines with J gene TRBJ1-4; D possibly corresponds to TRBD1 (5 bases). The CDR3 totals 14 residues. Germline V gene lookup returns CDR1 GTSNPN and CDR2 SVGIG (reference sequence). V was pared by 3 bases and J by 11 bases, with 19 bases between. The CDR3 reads CAWSVRGGERKLFF. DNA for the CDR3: TGTGCCTGGAGCGTTCGAGGAGGGGAACGCAAACTGTTTTTT.

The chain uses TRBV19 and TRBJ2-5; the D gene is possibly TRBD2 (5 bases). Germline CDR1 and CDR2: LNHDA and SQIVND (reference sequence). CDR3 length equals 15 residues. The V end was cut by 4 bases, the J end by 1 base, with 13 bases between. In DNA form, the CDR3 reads TGTGCCAGTAGTAATTTACGCCGGGGCCAAGAGACCCAGTACTTC. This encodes CASSNLRRGQETQYF.

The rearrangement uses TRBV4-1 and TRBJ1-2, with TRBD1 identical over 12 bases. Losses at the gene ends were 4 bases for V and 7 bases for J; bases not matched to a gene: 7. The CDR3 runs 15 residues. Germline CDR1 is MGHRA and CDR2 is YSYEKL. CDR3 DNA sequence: TGCGCCAGCAGCCGTTCCGGGACAGGGGGCATTGGCTACACCTTC. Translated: CASSRSGTGGIGYTF.

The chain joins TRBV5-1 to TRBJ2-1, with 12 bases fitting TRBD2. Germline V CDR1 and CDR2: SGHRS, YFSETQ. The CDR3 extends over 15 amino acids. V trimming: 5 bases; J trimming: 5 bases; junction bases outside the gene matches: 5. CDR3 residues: CASSWTSGEHNEQFF. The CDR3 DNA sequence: TGCGCCAGCAGTTGGACTAGCGGGGAACACAATGAGCAGTTCTTC.

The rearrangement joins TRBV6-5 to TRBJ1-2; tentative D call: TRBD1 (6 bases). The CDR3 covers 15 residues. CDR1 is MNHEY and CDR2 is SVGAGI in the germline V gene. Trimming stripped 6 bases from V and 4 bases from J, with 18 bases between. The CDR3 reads CASSTLWTALYGYTF. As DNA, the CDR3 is TGTGCCAGCAGCACCCTTTGGACAGCTCTCTATGGCTACACCTTC.

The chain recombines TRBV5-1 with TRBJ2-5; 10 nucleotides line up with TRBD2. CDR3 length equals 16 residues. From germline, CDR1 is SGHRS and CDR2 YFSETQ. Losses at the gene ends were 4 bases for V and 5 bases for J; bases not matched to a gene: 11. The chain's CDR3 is CASSPAGGSLSETQYF. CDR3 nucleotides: TGCGCCAGCAGCCCAGCGGGAGGGTCCCTGTCGGAGACCCAGTACTTC.

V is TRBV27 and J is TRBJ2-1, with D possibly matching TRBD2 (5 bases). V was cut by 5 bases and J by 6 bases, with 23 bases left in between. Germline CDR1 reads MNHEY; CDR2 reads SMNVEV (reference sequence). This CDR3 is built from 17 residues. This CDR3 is CASSPFESGPPGNEQFF. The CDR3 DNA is TGTGCCAGCAGTCCCTTCGAAAGCGGCCCTCCGGGCAATGAGCAGTTCTTC.

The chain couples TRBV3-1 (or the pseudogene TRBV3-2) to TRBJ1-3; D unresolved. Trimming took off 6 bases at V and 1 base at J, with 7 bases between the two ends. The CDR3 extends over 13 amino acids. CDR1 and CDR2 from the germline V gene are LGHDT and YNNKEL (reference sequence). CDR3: CASREHSGNTIYF. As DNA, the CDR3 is TGTGCCAGCAGGGAGCATTCTGGAAACACCATATATTTT.

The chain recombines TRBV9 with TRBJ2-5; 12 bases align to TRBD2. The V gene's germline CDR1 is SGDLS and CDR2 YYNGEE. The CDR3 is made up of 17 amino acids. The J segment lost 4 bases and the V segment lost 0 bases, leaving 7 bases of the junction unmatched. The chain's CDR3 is CASSVEVGLAGLETQYF. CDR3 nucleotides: TGTGCCAGCAGCGTAGAGGTAGGACTAGCGGGATTAGAGACCCAGTACTTC.

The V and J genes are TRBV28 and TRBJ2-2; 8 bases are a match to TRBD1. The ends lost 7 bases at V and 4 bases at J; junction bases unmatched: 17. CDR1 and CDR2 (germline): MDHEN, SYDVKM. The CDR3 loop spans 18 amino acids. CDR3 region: CASTPWGDRGRTTGELFF. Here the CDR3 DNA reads TGTGCCAGCACCCCTTGGGGCGACAGGGGTCGAACCACCGGGGAGCTGTTTTTT. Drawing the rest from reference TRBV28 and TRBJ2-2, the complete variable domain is DVKVTQSSRYLVKRTGEKVFLECVQDMDHENMFWYRQDPGLGLRLIYFSYDVKMKEKGDIPEGYSVSREKKERFSLILESASTNQTSMYLCASTPWGDRGRTTGELFFGEGSRLTVL.

CDR3 nucleotides: TGTGCCAGCAGTTACTCCCCGACAGGTACATATGGCTACACCTTC. This sequence encodes CASSYSPTGTYGYTF. The chain employs TRBV6-2 or TRBV6-3 and TRBJ1-2, with D possibly matching TRBD1 (6 bases). Trimming left V 0 bases short and J 5 bases short, with 13 bases between. The germline V gene encodes CDR1 MNHEY and CDR2 SVGEGT. The CDR3 is 15 amino acids.

The CDR3 bases are TGTGCCAGCAGTCCCAATGGGCGGGGGCGCATGGAGACCCAGTACTTC. Protein: CASSPNGRGRMETQYF. V and J are TRBV25-1 and TRBJ2-5, with D possibly matching TRBD2 (7 bases). With 5 bases removed from V and 5 bases from J, the gap between germline ends came to 21 bases. Germline assignment: CDR1 MGHDK and CDR2 SYGVNS. The CDR3 has 16 amino acids. The entire variable domain, with the rest obtained from reference TRBV25-1 and TRBJ2-5, is as follows: EADIYQTPRYLVIGTGKKITLECSQTMGHDKMYWYQQDPGMELHLIHYSYGVNSTEKGDLSSESTVSRIRTEHFPLTLESARPSHTSQYLCASSPNGRGRMETQYFGPGTRLLVL.

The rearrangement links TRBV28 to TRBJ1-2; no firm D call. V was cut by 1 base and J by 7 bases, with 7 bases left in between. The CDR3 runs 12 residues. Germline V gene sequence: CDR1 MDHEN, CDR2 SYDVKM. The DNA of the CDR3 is TGTGCCAGCAGTTTATTATTGAGTGGCTACACCTTC. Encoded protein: CASSLLLSGYTF.

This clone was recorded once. This CDR3 reads CACGRGRSGNTIYF. In DNA, the CDR3 is TGTGCCTGCGGGAGGGGCCGCTCTGGAAACACCATATATTTT. This sequence joins TRBV9 and TRBJ1-3; perhaps TRBD1 as D (5 bases). This CDR3 has 14 amino acids. V was trimmed by 10 bases and J by 0 bases, leaving 14 bases between them. CDR1 is SGDLS, CDR2 YYNGEE, per germline.

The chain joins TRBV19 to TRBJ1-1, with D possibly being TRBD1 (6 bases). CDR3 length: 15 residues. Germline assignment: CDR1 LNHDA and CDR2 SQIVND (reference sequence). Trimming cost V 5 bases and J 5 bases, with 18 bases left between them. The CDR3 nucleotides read TGTGCCAGTAGTTCACTCTCAGGGGTAGAAACTGAAGCTTTCTTT. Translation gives CASSSLSGVETEAFF.